A single sample is the source of the 18 T cell receptor beta chains below, sequenced in a study of blood T cell repertoires in COVID-19. Profiled with immunoSEQ multiplex PCR; TCRdb holds only in-frame clones, not every one. The sample has around 140,000 clones; around 82% are singletons. The sequenced sample was PBMCs or T cells enriched from blood (not recorded which). Receptors originate from a man aged 50-59 years in a cohort exposed to, infected with or recovered from COVID-19 (not recorded which).

V gene TRBV27 combines with J gene TRBJ1-2; TRBD1 aligns across 8 bases. Germline CDR1 MNHEY, CDR2 SMNVEV (reference sequence). The ends lost 6 bases at V and 6 bases at J; junction bases unmatched: 9. The CDR3 has 14 residues. The CDR3 loop is CASSLTSRGHGYTF. CDR3 DNA: TGTGCCAGCAGCCTCACGTCCAGGGGGCATGGCTACACCTTC.

CDR3 in amino acids: CASSQGGALGYGYTF. The CDR3 coding sequence is TGCGCCAGCTCACAAGGGGGGGCGCTCGGCTATGGCTACACCTTC. The chain combines TRBV5-1 with TRBJ1-2; TRBD1 is a possible D gene (6 bases). In germline, CDR1 is SGHRS, CDR2 YFSETQ. Between the trimmed V and J ends, which lost 7 bases and 4 bases, there was a span of 20 bases. The CDR3 totals 15 residues.

The chain is built from TRBV6-1 and TRBJ2-7; 8 bases fit TRBD1. The trim removed 3 bases at V and 5 bases at J, leaving 9 bases unmatched. Per germline, CDR1 MNHNS and CDR2 SASEGT. The CDR3 extends over 15 amino acids. CDR3 region: CASSDPQGAMDEQYF. The CDR3 DNA sequence: TGTGCCAGCAGTGACCCGCAGGGGGCAATGGACGAGCAGTACTTC.

This sequence joins TRBV19 and TRBJ1-5; possible D gene TRBD1, 6 bases. Deletions cut 5 bases from V and 1 base from J, with 12 bases between. The CDR3 contains 15 residues. Germline loops: CDR1 LNHDA, CDR2 SQIVND (reference sequence). CDR3 loop: CASSGRDTSNQPQHF. The CDR3 coding sequence is TGTGCCAGTAGTGGCCGGGACACAAGCAATCAGCCCCAGCATTTT.

The chain is built from TRBV5-4 and TRBJ1-4; 12 nucleotides align to TRBD1. The germline V gene encodes CDR1 SGHNT and CDR2 YYREEE (reference sequence). The CDR3 totals 16 residues. V lost 4 bases and J lost 8; bases outside the gene matches: 9. For the CDR3, the DNA is TGTGCCAGCAGCCAGAACTACGGGACAGGGGGCGAAAAACTGTTTTTT. This gives the protein CASSQNYGTGGEKLFF. Full variable domain (remainder filled in from reference TRBV5-4 and TRBJ1-4): ETGVTQSPTHLIKTRGQQVTLRCSSQSGHNTVSWYQQALGQGPQFIFQYYREEENGRGNFPPRFSGLQFPNYSSELNVNALELDDSALYLCASSQNYGTGGEKLFFGSGTQLSVL.

This chain uses TRBV19 with TRBJ1-4; D is perhaps TRBD1 (6 bases). The CDR3 is 15 residues long. Looked up from germline, CDR1 is LNHDA and CDR2 is SQIVND (reference sequence). CDR3 sequence (DNA): TGTGCAGCATCAGCTCCTGGGGGGGCGCATGAAAAACTGTTTTTT. Its protein is CAASAPGGAHEKLFF.

This chain uses TRBV18 with TRBJ1-2; TRBD1 matches at 8 bases. Per germline, CDR1 KGHSH and CDR2 LQKENI. The CDR3 is made up of 14 amino acids. The V segment lost 3 bases and the J segment 6 bases; nucleotides outside the gene matches: 6. The CDR3 here is CASSPGGQANGYTF. The CDR3 DNA reads as TGTGCCAGCTCACCGGGGGGACAGGCGAATGGCTACACCTTC.

The chain links TRBV7-8 to TRBJ2-1; 8 bases align to TRBD2. Germline V gene data show CDR1 as SGHVS and CDR2 as FQNEAQ. CDR3 length: 20 amino acids. Trimming removed 5 bases from V and 4 bases from J; junction bases left unmatched: 22. Here the CDR3 DNA reads TGTGCCAGCAGCCAACGTGGGAGCGGGAGTTTCTTTTTAGCATACAATGAGCAGTTCTTC. Protein product: CASSQRGSGSFFLAYNEQFF. The full variable domain, completed using reference TRBV7-8 and TRBJ2-1, is GAGVSQSPRYKVAKRGQDVALRCDPISGHVSLFWYQQALGQGPEFLTYFQNEAQLDKSGLPSDRFFAERPEGSVSTLKIQRTQQEDSAVYLCASSQRGSGSFFLAYNEQFFGPGTRLTVL.

The chain is built from TRBV7-2 and TRBJ2-3; 8 bases align to TRBD2. The V segment lost 0 bases and the J segment 5 bases; nucleotides outside the gene matches: 10. The CDR3 is made up of 17 amino acids. The germline V gene encodes CDR1 SGHTA and CDR2 FQGNSA. Written as DNA, the CDR3 is TGTGCCAGCAGCTTAGCGAGCACGGGGGGGCGGGGAGATACGCAGTATTTT. This encodes CASSLASTGGRGDTQYF. The full variable domain, its missing parts supplied by reference TRBV7-2 and TRBJ2-3, is GAGVSQSPSNKVTEKGKDVELRCDPISGHTALYWYRQSLGQGLEFLIYFQGNSAPDKSGLPSDRFSAERTGGSVSTLTIQRTQQEDSAVYLCASSLASTGGRGDTQYFGPGTRLTVL.

The rearrangement joins TRBV5-1 to TRBJ1-4, with 7 positions matching TRBD1. The CDR3 runs to 15 residues. V gave up 4 bases and J gave up 3 bases; unmatched junction bases: 6. Germline loops: CDR1 SGHRS, CDR2 YFSETQ. The CDR3 bases are TGCGCCAGCAGCGGTTTGACAGGGTCTAATGAAAAACTGTTTTTT. Protein product: CASSGLTGSNEKLFF.

The J gene is TRBJ1-5, the V gene TRBV28; 9 nucleotides match TRBD1. Trimming took 5 bases from V and 6 from J; bases not matched to a gene: 11. Looked up from germline, CDR1 is MDHEN and CDR2 is SYDVKM. The CDR3 runs 16 residues. The CDR3 loop reads CASSIITGGESQPQHF. The CDR3 DNA sequence: TGTGCCAGCAGTATTATTACAGGGGGCGAGAGTCAGCCCCAGCATTTT. The full variable domain, its missing parts supplied by reference TRBV28 and TRBJ1-5, is DVKVTQSSRYLVKRTGEKVFLECVQDMDHENMFWYRQDPGLGLRLIYFSYDVKMKEKGDIPEGYSVSREKKERFSLILESASTNQTSMYLCASSIITGGESQPQHFGDGTRLSIL.

The V and J genes are TRBV19 and TRBJ2-7; TRBD1 matches at 8 bases. Losses at the gene ends were 3 bases for V and 3 bases for J; bases not matched to a gene: 4. This CDR3 comprises 14 residues. Germline V gene sequence: CDR1 LNHDA, CDR2 SQIVND (reference sequence). The CDR3 DNA follows: TGTGCCAGTAGTATCCAGGGGGCACTCTACGAGCAGTACTTC. Encoded protein: CASSIQGALYEQYF.

The chain uses TRBV7-3 and TRBJ2-1, with 8 nucleotides matching TRBD2. In germline, CDR1 is SGHTA, CDR2 FQGTGA. CDR3 length: 13 amino acids. After removal of 2 bases from V and 13 bases from J, the junction contained 7 bases not matched to a gene. For the CDR3, the DNA is TGTGCCAGCAGCTTAGGTAGCGGGAATCCTCAGTTCTTC. It translates to CASSLGSGNPQFF.

The rearrangement links TRBV28 to TRBJ1-1; perhaps TRBD1 as D (6 bases). The CDR3 has 15 amino acids. Deletions cut 2 bases from V and 7 bases from J, with 17 bases between. Germline V gene sequence: CDR1 MDHEN, CDR2 SYDVKM. CDR3 protein: CASSLVGIRGGEAFF. The CDR3 DNA reads TGTGCCAGCAGTTTAGTAGGCATTAGAGGGGGTGAAGCTTTCTTT.

This clone was seen once. CDR3 nucleotide sequence: TGCGCCAGCAGCACTTCGGGGGGGCGGAAGGATACGCAGTATTTT. Translation: CASSTSGGRKDTQYF. The genes are TRBV10-1 and TRBJ2-3, with 8 bases fitting TRBD2. This CDR3 is 15 amino acids long. The V gene's germline CDR1 is WNHNN and CDR2 SYGVQD (reference sequence). V lost 6 bases to trimming and J lost 6 bases; unmatched junction nucleotides: 11.

V gene TRBV5-1 combines with J gene TRBJ1-2, with D possibly being TRBD1 (5 bases). The CDR3 sequence is 13 residues long. Germline V lookup: CDR1 SGHRS, CDR2 YFSETQ. Between the trimmed V and J ends, which lost 4 bases and 2 bases, there was a span of 9 bases. The CDR3 nucleotides read TGCGCCAGCAGCACGGACACGAACTATGGCTACACCTTC. It yields the protein CASSTDTNYGYTF.

The chain employs TRBV18 and TRBJ1-5; 8 nucleotides align to TRBD1. V gave up 6 bases and J gave up 7 bases; unmatched junction bases: 11. The germline V gene encodes CDR1 KGHSH and CDR2 LQKENI. CDR3 size: 15 residues. The CDR3 sequence: CASSPSQGARQPQHF. As DNA, the CDR3 is TGTGCCAGCTCCCCTTCTCAGGGGGCCAGGCAGCCCCAGCATTTT.

This clone was counted only a few times. V is TRBV10-3 and J is TRBJ2-2, with TRBD2 matching 11 bases. This CDR3 has 15 amino acids. Germline CDR1 reads ENHRY; CDR2 reads SYGVKD. The V and J ends lost 8 bases and 6 bases, in that order; junction bases with no gene match: 8. The CDR3, as DNA: TGTGCCATCGGGGTAGCGGGAGGGCCGGCCGGGGAGCTGTTTTTT. This translates into CAIGVAGGPAGELFF.